What follows are 9 T cell receptor beta chains derived from one specimen sequenced in a study of identical twins. TCRdb independently ran MiXCR on the 5' RACE reads; one entry per CDR3 protein. The sample has some 900,000 distinct CDR3 sequences; approximately 13% are singletons. These data were also filed under a second study, of yellow fever vaccine responses in identical twins.

Sequenced sample: PBMCs. These receptors originate from a woman younger than 30 in good health.

This clonotype has more than one count but fewer than ten. The gene calls are TRBV11-2 and TRBJ2-1; either TRBD1 or TRBD2 may fit D (5 bases each). Deletions cut 0 bases from V and 9 bases from J, with 12 bases between. Germline V gene sequence: CDR1 SGHAT, CDR2 FQNNGV. There are 14 residues in the CDR3. CDR3: CASSLEGRDGEQFF. DNA for the CDR3: TGTGCCAGCAGCTTAGAGGGCAGGGACGGTGAGCAGTTCTTC.

This clonotype showed up just a few times. The V call is TRBV12-5, the J call TRBJ2-1; weak D call: TRBD2 (6 bases). The CDR3 has 15 residues. V lost 6 bases, J lost 6 bases, and 18 bases lay in between. Per the germline V gene, CDR1 is LGHNT and CDR2 is FRNRAP. DNA for the CDR3: TGTGCTAGTGGATCGAGACTCGCGGGACCCAATGAGCAGTTCTTC. Translated: CASGSRLAGPNEQFF.

This clonotype was seen more than once but under ten times. The V and J genes are TRBV14 and TRBJ2-5; 10 nucleotides agree with TRBD1. Germline-derived CDR1 and CDR2 are SGHDN and FVKESK. The junction had 7 bases not matched to a gene; V was cut back by 4 bases and J by 5 bases. This CDR3 has 15 amino acids. The CDR3 region is CASSPGQGIRETQYF. The CDR3 DNA reads TGTGCCAGCAGCCCGGGACAGGGGATTCGGGAGACCCAGTACTTC.

The chain is built from TRBV2 and TRBJ2-7, with D unresolved. Germline V CDR1 and CDR2: SNHLY, FYNNEI. With 4 bases removed from V and 0 bases from J, the gap between germline ends came to 7 bases. The CDR3 contains 13 residues. CDR3 DNA: TGTGCCAGCAGTGCAAGGGCCTCCTACGAGCAGTACGTC. Translating it yields CASSARASYEQYV.

This chain links TRBV3-1 with TRBJ1-4, with 10 bases matching TRBD1. After removal of 1 base from V and 5 bases from J, the junction contained 10 bases not matched to a gene. This CDR3 is built from 18 residues. Germline V lookup: CDR1 LGHDT, CDR2 YNNKEL (reference sequence). This chain's CDR3 is CASSQGGQGWSSNEKLFF. Written as DNA, the CDR3 is TGTGCCAGCAGCCAAGGGGGACAGGGGTGGAGTAGCAATGAAAAACTGTTTTTT.

The chain employs TRBV19 and TRBJ2-7, with 11 positions matching TRBD2. The CDR3 has 13 residues. V lost 10 bases and J lost 7; bases outside the gene matches: 9. Per the germline V gene, CDR1 is LNHDA and CDR2 is SQIVND (reference sequence). The CDR3 protein is CAMIAGGPQEQYF. In nucleotides, the CDR3 is TGTGCCATGATAGCGGGAGGGCCTCAGGAGCAGTACTTC.

The gene calls are TRBV29-1 and TRBJ1-5, with 11 bases matching TRBD1. J was trimmed by 5 bases and V by 4 bases; bases with no gene match: 4. Germline loops: CDR1 SQVTM, CDR2 ANQGSEA. This CDR3 contains 14 residues. The CDR3 DNA is TGCAGCGTTGGCGTGGGACAGGGGGATCAGCCCCAGCATTTT. Translating gives CSVGVGQGDQPQHF.

In this sample, this clonotype turned up a few times. The CDR3 coding sequence is TGTGCCAGCAGTTACTCCGGGACAGGGGAAAAACTGTTTTTT. Its translation: CASSYSGTGEKLFF. The rearrangement uses TRBV6-5 and TRBJ1-4; 9 bases agree with TRBD1. Looked up from germline, CDR1 is MNHEY and CDR2 is SVGAGI. The CDR3 has 14 amino acids. V lost 0 bases and J lost 8; bases outside the gene matches: 1.

The sample holds a few counts of this clonotype. This chain connects TRBV28 to TRBJ1-5; D not certain. Deletions cut 4 bases from V and 5 bases from J, with 12 bases between. The CDR3 has 14 amino acids. The germline CDR1 and CDR2 sequences are MDHEN and SYDVKM. This CDR3 reads CASSSPPGDQPQHF. CDR3 sequence (DNA): TGTGCCAGCAGTTCCCCGCCCGGGGATCAGCCCCAGCATTTT.